One and the same sample provided the 8 T cell receptor beta chains below, sequenced in a study of naive and memory T cell subsets. The beta constant-region primer was an equimolar mix of two oligonucleotides covering TRBC1 and TRBC2. MiXCR was run by TCRdb on the UMI-ligation and nested PCR reads, yielding one entry per CDR3 protein. The sample carries over 20,000 distinct CDR3 sequences, around 10% recorded once. The sample taken for sequencing was central memory CD8+ T cells from blood. Source of these receptors: a human donor in good health.

Relative to its sample, this clonotype is medium-sized. The CDR3 spells CASSYSGVGETQYF. CDR3 nucleotides: TGTGCCAGCAGTTACTCAGGGGTCGGAGAGACCCAGTACTTC. This chain links TRBV6-2 or TRBV6-3 with TRBJ2-5, with a tentative D call TRBD1 (5 bases). The CDR3 contains 14 residues. Trimming shortened V by 0 bases and J by 4 bases, and 9 bases separated the two germline ends. CDR1 and CDR2 (germline): MNHEY, SVGEGT.

The chain uses TRBV2 and TRBJ2-1; 11 nucleotides agree with TRBD2. Germline CDR1 is SNHLY and CDR2 is FYNNEI. This CDR3 has 15 amino acids. Trimming cost V 7 bases and J 8 bases; bases outside gene matches: 10. This chain's CDR3 is CASIKSTSGRDEQFF. DNA of the CDR3: TGTGCCAGCATAAAGTCAACTAGCGGGAGAGATGAGCAGTTCTTC.

This clonotype was seen repeatedly, ten times or more. This chain joins TRBV6-5 and TRBJ1-3; no definite D call. CDR1 is MNHEY, CDR2 SVGAGI, per germline. The CDR3 is 16 amino acids. V was pared by 5 bases and J by 4 bases, with 18 bases between. The CDR3 nucleotides read TGTGCCAGCAGTCCCGTAGGTCCGGGCTCGGGAAACACCATATATTTT. It is translated as CASSPVGPGSGNTIYF.

This clonotype was picked up a small number of times. CDR3 protein: CASSLAGNAGNEQFF. In nucleotides, the CDR3 is TGTGCCAGCAGTTTGGCGGGGAATGCGGGCAATGAGCAGTTCTTC. This chain uses TRBV27 with TRBJ2-1, with a weak D call TRBD2 (6 bases). The CDR3 is 15 residues long. V was clipped by 3 bases and J by 6 bases, with 15 bases between them. Per germline, CDR1 MNHEY and CDR2 SMNVEV (reference sequence).

In this sample, this clonotype is medium-sized. The chain is built from TRBV11-2 and TRBJ2-1; TRBD1 agrees at 11 bases. This CDR3 contains 18 residues. V lost 1 base to trimming and J lost 0 bases; unmatched junction nucleotides: 5. Germline V gives CDR1 SGHAT, CDR2 FQNNGV. The CDR3 DNA is TGTGCCAGCAGCTTAGTGTTCGGGACAGGGGGCTCCTACAATGAGCAGTTCTTC. It yields the protein CASSLVFGTGGSYNEQFF.

This clonotype was found many times. The chain couples TRBV6-1 to TRBJ1-1, with no clear D. This CDR3 has 15 residues. V was cut by 0 bases and J by 6 bases, with 14 bases left in between. The germline V gene encodes CDR1 MNHNS and CDR2 SASEGT. CDR3 residues: CASSEAGDTSSEAFF. CDR3 coding DNA: TGTGCCAGCAGTGAAGCCGGGGATACGAGCTCTGAAGCTTTCTTT.

The chain employs TRBV11-2 and TRBJ2-7, with a tentative D call TRBD1 (5 bases). The germline V and J ends were trimmed by 1 base and 5 bases, with 12 bases remaining between them. CDR3 length: 14 residues. The V gene's germline CDR1 is SGHAT and CDR2 FQNNGV. The CDR3 is CASSLAGRVNEQYF. In DNA form, the CDR3 reads TGTGCCAGCAGCTTAGCTGGCAGGGTCAACGAGCAGTACTTC.

This clonotype was found many times. V gene TRBV28 combines with J gene TRBJ2-7; 11 nucleotides agree with TRBD2. V gave up 6 bases and J gave up 6 bases; unmatched junction bases: 13. The CDR3 has 16 residues. Germline lookup yields CDR1 MDHEN and CDR2 SYDVKM. In DNA, the CDR3 is TGTGCCAGCAGCCCCGTTACTAGCGGGAGACAGTCCGAGCAGTACTTC. Amino acid sequence: CASSPVTSGRQSEQYF.